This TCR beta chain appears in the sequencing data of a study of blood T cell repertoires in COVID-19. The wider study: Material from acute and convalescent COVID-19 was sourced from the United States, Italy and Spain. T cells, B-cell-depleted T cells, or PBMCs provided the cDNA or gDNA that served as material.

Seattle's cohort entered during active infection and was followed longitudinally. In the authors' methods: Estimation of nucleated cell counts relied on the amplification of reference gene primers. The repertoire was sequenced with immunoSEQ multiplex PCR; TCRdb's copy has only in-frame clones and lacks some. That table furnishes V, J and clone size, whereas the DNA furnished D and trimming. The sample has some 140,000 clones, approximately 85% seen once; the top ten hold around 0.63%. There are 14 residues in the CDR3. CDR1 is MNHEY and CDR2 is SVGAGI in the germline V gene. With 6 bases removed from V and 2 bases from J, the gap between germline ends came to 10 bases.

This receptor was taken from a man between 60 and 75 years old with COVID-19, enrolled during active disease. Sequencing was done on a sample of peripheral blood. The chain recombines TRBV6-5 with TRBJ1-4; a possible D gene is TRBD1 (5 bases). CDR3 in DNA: TGTGCCAGCAGGTCGGCAGGGACTAATGAAAAACTGTTTTTT. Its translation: CASRSAGTNEKLFF.